These 8 T cell receptor beta chains share one sample of origin, sequenced in a study of T cell responses to AZD1222 COVID-19 vaccine. Sequencing used immunoSEQ multiplex PCR; TCRdb keeps in-frame clones, though not all of them. The table shows 90,000 to 110,000 clones, with about four fifths occurring only once. The specimen was peripheral blood, collected on day 0 of AZD1222 vaccination. The receptors were sampled from an adult in good health.

This clone has just a few counts. The chain has TRBV24-1 and TRBJ1-2; D is uncertain. The CDR3 spans 15 residues. Trimming left V 1 base short and J 0 bases short, with 8 bases between. Looked up from germline, CDR1 is KGHDR and CDR2 is SFDVKD. The DNA of the CDR3 is TGTGCCACCAGTGATTTCGGGAAGACTAACTATGGCTACACCTTC. It encodes CATSDFGKTNYGYTF.

This chain connects TRBV2 to TRBJ2-1; 7 bases fit TRBD1. Germline CDR1 reads SNHLY; CDR2 reads FYNNEI. J was trimmed by 2 bases and V by 6 bases; bases with no gene match: 4. This CDR3 has 14 amino acids. The CDR3 protein is CASSLQGAYNEQFF. The CDR3 DNA reads TGTGCCAGCAGCCTTCAGGGGGCCTACAATGAGCAGTTCTTC.

This clone showed up just a few times. The rearrangement joins TRBV5-1 to TRBJ1-2, with D tentatively TRBD1 (5 bases). Germline CDR1 and CDR2: SGHRS and YFSETQ. The CDR3 extends over 12 amino acids. The germline V and J ends were trimmed by 4 bases and 4 bases, with 8 bases remaining between them. The CDR3 DNA sequence: TGCGCCAGCAGCGTCGACAGCTATGGCTACACCTTC. The encoded protein is CASSVDSYGYTF.

In DNA form, the CDR3 reads TGTGCCAGCAGCCCGGGGTATTCACCCCTCCACTTT. Translated: CASSPGYSPLHF. The gene calls are TRBV7-8 and TRBJ1-6, with no clear D. The CDR3 covers 12 residues. Deletions cut 5 bases from V and 8 bases from J, with 7 bases between. CDR1 is SGHVS and CDR2 is FQNEAQ in the germline V gene.

The CDR3 DNA sequence: TGTGCCAGCAGCCGCCCGGAGGGAACCCTCCACTTT. This gives the protein CASSRPEGTLHF. This chain uses TRBV6-5 with TRBJ1-6; D call uncertain. CDR3 length: 12 amino acids. Trimming removed 6 bases at V and 14 bases at J, with 14 bases between. Germline values: CDR1 MNHEY, CDR2 SVGAGI.

V usage is TRBV19 and J usage is TRBJ2-1; 7 bases are a match to TRBD2. CDR3 size: 14 residues. CDR1 is LNHDA, CDR2 SQIVND, per germline (reference sequence). V shed 5 bases, J shed 4 bases, and the junction held 5 bases outside the gene matches. The DNA for the CDR3 is TGTGCCAGTAGTTTTCTAGCGGTTTACAATGAGCAGTTCTTC. This codes for CASSFLAVYNEQFF.

In DNA, the CDR3 is TGCGCCAGCAGCCACATTAACCCAGGGTCTGGAAACACCATATATTTT. Its translation: CASSHINPGSGNTIYF. J is TRBJ1-3 and V is TRBV4-3, with a possible D match to TRBD1 (5 bases). Trimming took 3 bases from V and 1 from J, leaving 13 bases between them. The CDR3 sequence is 16 residues long. Germline V gene sequence: CDR1 LGHNA, CDR2 YSLEER.

The chain is built from TRBV7-3 and TRBJ1-1; TRBD1 might be the D (5 bases). The CDR3 has 13 residues. The germline V and J ends were trimmed by 5 bases and 1 base, with 8 bases remaining between them. Germline CDR1 and CDR2: SGHTA and FQGTGA. CDR3 coding DNA: TGTGCCAGCAGCCCTGGGGGGAACACTGAAGCTTTCTTT. Its protein is CASSPGGNTEAFF.